Listed here are 17 T cell receptor beta chains from one sample, sequenced in a study of spatial heterogeneity in lung cancer. MiXCR, run by TCRdb on the 5' RACE reads, gives a single entry per CDR3 protein. The sample includes roughly 4,500 distinct CDR3 sequences, roughly 8.1% of them seen just once. Stated time point: sample taken at primary tumor resection. Antigen specificity for these receptors is unknown. The study's findings and limits: One measure, the expanded intratumoral alpha and beta TCR count, tracked tumor mutation counts.

Sample: lung tumor tissue, taken at surgery. The origin of the receptors is a male donor with early-stage non-small cell lung cancer.

This clonotype showed up many times. The V call is TRBV10-3, the J call TRBJ2-7, with D maybe TRBD1 (8 bases). This CDR3 region has 16 residues. Germline V CDR1 and CDR2: ENHRY, SYGVKD. The ends were cut back, 2 bases at V and 0 bases at J, with 14 bases in the middle. In nucleotides, the CDR3 is TGTGCCATCAGTGAGCCAACAGGGGGGGGCTCCTACGAGCAGTACTTC. Protein sequence: CAISEPTGGGSYEQYF.

The table lists this clonotype with many counts. The chain employs TRBV7-9 and TRBJ1-6; D possibly corresponds to TRBD1 (6 bases). Per the germline V gene, CDR1 is SEHNR and CDR2 is FQNEAQ (reference sequence). The CDR3 is 14 amino acids. V lost 5 bases and J lost 10, with 15 bases in between. CDR3 residues: CASSPTGYGSPLHF. CDR3 in DNA: TGTGCCAGCAGCCCGACAGGTTATGGATCACCCCTCCACTTT.

This clonotype is large by share. J is TRBJ1-2 and V is TRBV10-1; D is unresolved. CDR3 length: 11 residues. Deletions cut 3 bases from V and 4 bases from J, with 3 bases between. Germline CDR1 and CDR2: WNHNN and SYGVQD (reference sequence). DNA for the CDR3: TGCGCCAGCAGTGACAGCTATGGCTACACCTTC. Protein: CASSDSYGYTF.

This clonotype was detected ten times or more. V is TRBV15 and J is TRBJ2-6; D is uncertain. Germline lookup yields CDR1 LNHNV and CDR2 YYDKDF (reference sequence). The CDR3 runs to 14 residues. Trimming left V 0 bases short and J 5 bases short, with 5 bases between. As DNA, the CDR3 is TGTGCCACCAGCAGAGAGCGTAGGGCCAACGTCCTGACTTTC. This sequence encodes CATSRERRANVLTF.

The J gene is TRBJ2-1, the V gene TRBV9; D gene ambiguous. The CDR3 covers 15 residues. Germline V gene data show CDR1 as SGDLS and CDR2 as YYNGEE. Trimming took 2 bases from V and 2 from J, leaving 11 bases between them. This CDR3 reads CASSVGGSTYNEQFF. As DNA, the CDR3 is TGTGCCAGCAGCGTCGGCGGTTCGACCTACAATGAGCAGTTCTTC.

By frequency in the sample, this clonotype is medium-sized. This rearrangement joins TRBV27 to TRBJ1-1, with D unresolved. CDR1 and CDR2 from the germline V gene are MNHEY and SMNVEV (reference sequence). This CDR3 is 14 amino acids long. V gave up 2 bases and J gave up 3 bases, with 10 bases separating them. The CDR3 loop reads CASSLGREDTEAFF. DNA of the CDR3: TGTGCCAGCAGTTTAGGAAGGGAGGACACTGAAGCTTTCTTT.

Only a few counts were recorded for this clonotype. The chain joins TRBV15 to TRBJ2-7; 7 nucleotides match TRBD1. With V trimmed by 7 bases and J by 3 bases, 6 bases remained unmatched. This CDR3 is 13 amino acids long. CDR1 is LNHNV, CDR2 YYDKDF, per germline (reference sequence). The CDR3: CATNTGTDYEQYF. CDR3 in DNA: TGTGCCACCAACACCGGGACAGACTACGAGCAGTACTTC.

On this clonotype: A much larger clonotype is one base distant, so this may be a read error. The chain couples TRBV20-1 to TRBJ2-3; 10 bases align to TRBD2. The CDR3 sequence is 16 residues long. Germline values: CDR1 DFQATT, CDR2 SNEGSKA (reference sequence). In nucleotides, the CDR3 is TGCAGTGCTAGAGGGGGACTAGCGTATTTCACAGGTACGCAGTATTTT. It yields the protein CSARGGLAYFTGTQYF.

This clonotype has at least ten counts. The chain carries TRBV20-1 and TRBJ1-6; 8 bases match TRBD1. The germline CDR1 and CDR2 sequences are DFQATT and SNEGSKA (reference sequence). After removal of 1 base from V and 5 bases from J, the junction contained 1 base not matched to a gene. The CDR3 length is 14 residues. CDR3 sequence reads: CSARAGQDNSPLHF. The CDR3 DNA follows: TGCAGTGCTAGAGCGGGACAGGATAATTCACCCCTCCACTTT.

This clonotype was picked up many times. The chain combines TRBV5-1 with TRBJ2-3; 8 nucleotides match TRBD2. The CDR3 totals 14 residues. The J segment lost 4 bases and the V segment lost 2 bases, leaving 3 bases of the junction unmatched. Germline assignment: CDR1 SGHRS and CDR2 YFSETQ. The CDR3 sequence is CASSLTSGSDTQYF. CDR3 DNA: TGCGCCAGCAGCTTAACTAGCGGATCAGATACGCAGTATTTT.

The chain couples TRBV7-9 to TRBJ2-3, with D uncertain. Looked up from germline, CDR1 is SEHNR and CDR2 is FQNEAQ (reference sequence). CDR3 length: 16 residues. Trimming removed 2 bases from V and 0 bases from J, with 12 bases in between. The CDR3 protein is CASSLRVVSSTDTQYF. CDR3 DNA: TGTGCCAGCAGCTTACGGGTGGTCTCTAGCACAGATACGCAGTATTTT.

This clonotype was counted many times. The chain joins TRBV2 to TRBJ1-1; TRBD1 is a possible D gene (5 bases). V was pared by 7 bases and J by 4 bases, with 16 bases between. This CDR3 is built from 14 residues. Looked up from germline, CDR1 is SNHLY and CDR2 is FYNNEI. In DNA form, the CDR3 reads TGTGCCAGCACCCGGGACCTGATGGGCACTGAAGCTTTCTTT. Translation: CASTRDLMGTEAFF.

The chain employs TRBV4-3 and TRBJ2-1; 7 positions agree with TRBD2. This CDR3 is 15 amino acids long. Germline CDR1 and CDR2: LGHNA and YSLEER. V shed 0 bases, J shed 10 bases, and the junction held 9 bases outside the gene matches. The CDR3 region has the DNA TGCGCCAGCAGCCAAGAGGGACTACCAGATAGGGAGCAGTTCTTC. Its translation: CASSQEGLPDREQFF.

This clonotype was seen ten or more times. V usage is TRBV5-1 and J usage is TRBJ1-1; D remains ambiguous. The germline V gene has CDR1 SGHRS and CDR2 YFSETQ. V dropped 4 bases and J dropped 7 bases, with 11 bases sitting between them. The CDR3 sequence is 12 residues long. The CDR3 coding sequence is TGCGCCAGCAGCCTCTTCGGTCGTGAAGCTTTCTTT. Amino acids: CASSLFGREAFF. The full variable domain, completed using reference TRBV5-1 and TRBJ1-1, is KAGVTQTPRYLIKTRGQQVTLSCSPISGHRSVSWYQQTPGQGLQFLFEYFSETQRNKGNFPGRFSGRQFSNSRSEMNVSTLELGDSALYLCASSLFGREAFFGQGTRLTVV.

This clonotype occurred a few times. This chain connects TRBV4-3 to TRBJ2-2, with 8 bases aligning to TRBD2. V trimming: 1 base; J trimming: 4 bases; junction bases outside the gene matches: 11. The CDR3 consists of 18 residues. The V gene's germline CDR1 is LGHNA and CDR2 YSLEER. CDR3 sequence: CASSQGTPPGRGTGELFF. The CDR3 nucleotides read TGCGCCAGCAGCCAAGGAACTCCTCCCGGGAGGGGCACCGGGGAGCTGTTTTTT.

This clonotype is deemed large. V and J are TRBV12-3 or TRBV12-4 and TRBJ1-5, with D possibly being TRBD1 (6 bases). This CDR3 has 15 residues. Trimming shortened V by 5 bases and J by 7 bases, and 18 bases separated the two germline ends. CDR3 coding DNA: TGTGCCAGCAGTCGCAATCTCCCAGGGGACCAGCCCCAGCATTTT. It is translated as CASSRNLPGDQPQHF.

In this sample, this clonotype turned up a few times. An end of the junction does not agree with germline; a read error may underlie this. The chain has TRBV24-1 and TRBJ2-2; D is possibly TRBD1 or TRBD2 (6 bases each). The CDR3 is 16 residues long. The germline V gene has CDR1 KGHDR and CDR2 SFDVKD. CDR3 residues: CATSDPPWGDTEELFF. CDR3 in DNA: TGTGCCACCAGTGATCCGCCTTGGGGGGACACCGAGGAGCTGTTTTTT.